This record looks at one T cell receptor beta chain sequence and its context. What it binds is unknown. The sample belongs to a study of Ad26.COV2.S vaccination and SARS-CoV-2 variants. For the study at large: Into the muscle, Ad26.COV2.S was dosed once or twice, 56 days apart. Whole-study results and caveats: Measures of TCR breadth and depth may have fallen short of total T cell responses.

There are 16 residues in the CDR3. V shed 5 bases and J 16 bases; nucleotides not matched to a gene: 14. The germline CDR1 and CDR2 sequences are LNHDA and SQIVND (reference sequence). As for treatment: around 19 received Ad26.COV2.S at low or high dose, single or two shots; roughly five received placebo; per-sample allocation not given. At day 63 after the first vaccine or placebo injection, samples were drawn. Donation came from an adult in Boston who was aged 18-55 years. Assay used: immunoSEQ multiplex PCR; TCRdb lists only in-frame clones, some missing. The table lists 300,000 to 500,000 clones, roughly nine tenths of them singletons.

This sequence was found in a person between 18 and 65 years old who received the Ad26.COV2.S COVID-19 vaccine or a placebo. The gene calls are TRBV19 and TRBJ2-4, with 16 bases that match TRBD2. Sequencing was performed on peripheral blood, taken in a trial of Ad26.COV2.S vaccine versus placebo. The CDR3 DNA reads TGTGCCAGTAGTTCCGGGACTAGCGGGGGGGACTGGGCGAAATACTTC. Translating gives CASSSGTSGGDWAKYF.